One and the same sample provided the 4 T cell receptor beta chains below, sequenced in a study of neoadjuvant anti-PD-1 for oral cavity cancer. As for time point: after neoadjuvant nivolumab, at surgical resection. Some clones are missing from TCRdb's copy, which holds only in-frame ones; the method was immunoSEQ multiplex PCR. The sample lists approximately 13,000 clones, more than 70% occurring once. This specimen consisted of PBMCs, obtained after nivolumab (anti-PD-1) treatment. The receptors originated from a person between 40 and 79 years old with oral cavity squamous cell carcinoma.

This rearrangement joins TRBV6-5 to TRBJ1-1; unclear D gene. This CDR3 region has 15 residues. V was pared by 0 bases and J by 2 bases, with 10 bases between. CDR1 is MNHEY, CDR2 SVGAGI, per germline. CDR3 bases: TGTGCCAGCAGTTACTCGACGTATGGCAACACTGAAGCTTTCTTT. Amino acids: CASSYSTYGNTEAFF.

This clone showed up just a few times. The chain employs TRBV2 and TRBJ1-4, with D maybe TRBD1 (6 bases). This CDR3 is 12 amino acids long. V dropped 8 bases and J dropped 14 bases, with 18 bases sitting between them. Germline CDR1 reads SNHLY; CDR2 reads FYNNEI. CDR3 bases: TGTGCCAGCGGGCGATCAGGGGAAAGGCTGTTTTTT. Its protein product is CASGRSGERLFF.

This clone was observed a few times. This rearrangement joins TRBV2 to TRBJ2-2; D gene unclear. The V end was cut by 6 bases, the J end by 5 bases, with 13 bases between. This CDR3 is built from 14 residues. CDR1 and CDR2 from the germline V gene are SNHLY and FYNNEI. CDR3 in DNA: TGTGCCAGCAGCCCTAACCGGGCTACCGGGGAGCTGTTTTTT. This sequence encodes CASSPNRATGELFF.

The rearrangement links TRBV5-1 to TRBJ2-3; 7 bases are a match to TRBD1. Germline V gives CDR1 SGHRS, CDR2 YFSETQ. The junction had 9 bases not matched to a gene; V was cut back by 4 bases and J by 1 base. This CDR3 is built from 16 residues. DNA for the CDR3: TGCGCCAGCAGCCCTCAGGTAGGGGGCGGCACAGATACGCAGTATTTT. This gives the protein CASSPQVGGGTDTQYF.